This T cell receptor beta chain derives from a study of blood T cell repertoires in COVID-19. In the study overall: Sites across the United States, Italy and Spain contributed samples from acute and convalescent COVID-19. The cDNA or gDNA used as material had been derived from T cells, B-cell-depleted T cells, or PBMCs.

V was shortened by 1 base and J by 0 bases, with 7 bases between the two germline ends. The CDR3 has 15 residues. CDR1 LNHDA and CDR2 SQIVND come from the germline V gene (reference sequence). In the source study's methods: Quantification of nucleated cells was approximated via reference gene primer amplification. Sequenced by immunoSEQ multiplex PCR; TCRdb stores in-frame clones only, minus some. For V, J and clone size, that table is used; D and trimming come from the DNA. In the table there are about 310,000 clones, roughly 87% of which are singletons. This TCR came from a woman younger than 35 who had recovered from COVID-19. The gene calls are TRBV19 and TRBJ1-5; D gene ambiguous. Sequencing was carried out using PBMCs or T cells enriched from blood (not recorded which). The CDR3 DNA sequence: TGTGCCAGTAGTATAGGGCAGATTAGCAATCAGCCCCAGCATTTT. Translation: CASSIGQISNQPQHF.